This T cell receptor (beta chain) was recorded in a study of T-cell reconstitution after alpha-beta-depleted transplantation in children. The TCRbeta library incorporated unique molecular identifiers. TCRdb re-analysed the PCR reads in MiXCR, keeping a single row per CDR3 protein. Of 580,000 or so distinct CDR3 sequences detected, 20% to 25% appear once; the ten largest clones hold 13% to 15%. Study-wide results and limits: By about two months after transplant, alpha-beta T cells reportedly arose from several hundred graft clones that had expanded. From surviving recipient T cells and thymic progenitors came the high day-60 TCRbeta diversity observed in some patients.

The V gene's germline CDR1 is KGHDR and CDR2 SFDVKD. The length of the CDR3 is 14 residues. V shed 0 bases and J shed 3 bases, with 7 bases lying between them. Regarding this clonotype: What it recognizes is unknown.

Source: PBMCs, mostly from graft donor cells, taken 360 days after TCRalphabeta/CD19-depleted stem cell transplant. The receptor was isolated from a boy under two years old who had a stem cell transplant for acute myeloid leukemia, so the T cells may come from the graft donor. The chain employs TRBV24-1 and TRBJ2-5; possible D gene TRBD1, 6 bases. This CDR3 is CATSDLRTEETQYF. The DNA of the CDR3 is TGTGCCACCAGTGATTTGAGGACAGAAGAGACCCAGTACTTC.